This T cell receptor (beta chain) is from a study of T-cell reconstitution after alpha-beta-depleted transplantation in children. As it was prepared, the TCRbeta library received unique molecular identifiers. MiXCR, run by TCRdb on the PCR reads, gives a single entry per CDR3 protein. The sample records around 500,000 distinct CDR3 sequences, around 13% being singletons. CDR3 size: 15 residues. From germline, CDR1 is DFQATT and CDR2 SNEGSKA (reference sequence). V gave up 1 base and J gave up 7 bases; unmatched junction bases: 9. The receptor comes from a human donor who donated a stem cell graft to a child with combined immunodeficiency. J is TRBJ2-1 and V is TRBV20-1, with 8 positions matching TRBD2. Source: PBMCs from the stem cell graft donor, taken from the stem cell graft. CDR3 DNA: TGCAGTGCTAGAGTTGCTGCGGGAGGTTGGAATGAGCAGTTCTTC. Amino acids: CSARVAAGGWNEQFF.